The clone carrying this T cell receptor (beta chain) shows up as medium-sized (0.01 to 0.1%) by frequency. Antigen unknown. This record comes from a study of human CD8 memory T cell subsets. Generation of TCR beta libraries used UMI-labeled 5' RACE. TCRdb processed the 5' RACE reads again and assigns one entry to each CDR3 protein, with no DNA. In all, the sample yields several thousand distinct CDR3 sequences. Broader study findings: Estimates computed with Chao1 suggested greater diversity in stem-like memory T cells than in precursor exhausted T cells.

PBMC were obtained from the buffy coats of healthy donors. The study used negative magnetic separation to enrich total CD8+ T cells. The TCR comes from a human donor in good health. Sequencing input: CD8+ T cells from PBMCs.

The CDR3 sequence is CASKSGMVDTQYF. The V and J genes are TRBV27 and TRBJ2-3; TCRdb calls TRBD1, which cannot be checked without DNA. The CDR3 covers 13 residues. Germline V CDR1 and CDR2: MNHEY, SMNVEV (reference sequence).